This is a list of T cell receptor beta chains from one sample in a study of T cell responses to AZD1222 COVID-19 vaccine. Libraries were prepared by immunoSEQ multiplex PCR; TCRdb keeps only in-frame clonotypes and omits some of them. The data hold some 170,000 clones, with just under 95% observed a single time. The material sequenced was peripheral blood, taken on day 0 of AZD1222 vaccination. The receptor set was obtained from an adult in good health. Both conserved end residues are part of each CDR3. Each record gives: D gene, clone size, V gene, J gene, CDR3 DNA, CDR3 protein. The D gene is left open where the match is weak. Size is stated for part of the rows, as once, few or many counts, or as a class when the clone is expanded.

D gene: NA
clone size: NA
V gene: TRBV6-1
J gene: TRBJ2-7
CDR3 DNA: TGTGCCAGCAGTGAAGGGATTACAGGTGGGCAGCAGTACTTC
CDR3 protein: CASSEGITGGQQYF

D gene: NA
clone size: NA
V gene: TRBV5-6
J gene: TRBJ1-5
CDR3 DNA: TGTGCCAGCAGCTTGGGGATTAGTCCCCAGCATTTT
CDR3 protein: CASSLGISPQHF

D gene: TRBD2
clone size: NA
V gene: TRBV7-8
J gene: TRBJ2-3
CDR3 DNA: TGTGCCAGCAGCTTAGCGCTAGCGGGGGAGTACACAGATACGCAGTATTTT
CDR3 protein: CASSLALAGEYTDTQYF

D gene: NA
clone size: NA
V gene: TRBV11-2
J gene: TRBJ1-1
CDR3 DNA: TGTGCCAGCAGCCTTTATATAGAAATAGGGAACACTGAAGCTTTCTTT
CDR3 protein: CASSLYIEIGNTEAFF

D gene: NA
clone size: NA
V gene: TRBV7-9
J gene: TRBJ1-2
CDR3 DNA: TGTGCCAGCAGCTTAGGCGGGGCGACTAACTATGGCTACACCTTC
CDR3 protein: CASSLGGATNYGYTF

D gene: TRBD2
clone size: NA
V gene: TRBV25-1
J gene: TRBJ2-7
CDR3 DNA: TGTGCCAGCAGTCCCTACGTGCGGGGGAACTCCTACGAGCAGTACTTC
CDR3 protein: CASSPYVRGNSYEQYF

D gene: NA
clone size: NA
V gene: TRBV7-9
J gene: TRBJ2-7
CDR3 DNA: TGTGCCAGCAGCTTAGTTCAGGTCAACTCCTACGAGCAGTACTTC
CDR3 protein: CASSLVQVNSYEQYF

D gene: NA
clone size: NA
V gene: TRBV12-3/TRBV12-4
J gene: TRBJ2-3
CDR3 DNA: TGTGCCAGCAGTTTACGGACTTCAGATACGCAGTATTTT
CDR3 protein: CASSLRTSDTQYF

D gene: NA
clone size: NA
V gene: TRBV19
J gene: TRBJ1-5
CDR3 DNA: TGTGCCAGTAGTCAGCATTCAGCTGGGGGTCAGCCCCAGCATTTT
CDR3 protein: CASSQHSAGGQPQHF

D gene: TRBD1
clone size: NA
V gene: TRBV6-5
J gene: TRBJ2-3
CDR3 DNA: TGTGCCAGCAGTCTCCGGGACAGGTCCACAGATACGCAGTATTTT
CDR3 protein: CASSLRDRSTDTQYF

D gene: NA
clone size: NA
V gene: TRBV5-1
J gene: TRBJ1-2
CDR3 DNA: TGCGCCAGCAGCTTGGAAGCGACAGGAAACTATGGCTACACCTTC
CDR3 protein: CASSLEATGNYGYTF

D gene: TRBD1
clone size: once
V gene: TRBV4-2
J gene: TRBJ1-3
CDR3 DNA: TGTGCCAGCAGCCAAGATGGGACAGGGTCCCCTCTCTCTGGAAACACCATATATTTT
CDR3 protein: CASSQDGTGSPLSGNTIYF

D gene: TRBD1
clone size: NA
V gene: TRBV7-9
J gene: TRBJ1-1
CDR3 DNA: TGTGCCAGCAGCCCTCCGGGAGTAGGACAGGCCAACACTGAAGCTTTCTTT
CDR3 protein: CASSPPGVGQANTEAFF

D gene: NA
clone size: NA
V gene: TRBV2
J gene: TRBJ1-6
CDR3 DNA: TGTGCCGGGTCAAAGACCCCTTGGTCACCCCTCCACTTT
CDR3 protein: CAGSKTPWSPLHF

D gene: NA
clone size: NA
V gene: TRBV5-8
J gene: TRBJ2-1
CDR3 DNA: TGTGCCGGAGCAGGCGGAAGCTCCTACAATGAGCAGTTCTTC
CDR3 protein: CAGAGGSSYNEQFF

D gene: TRBD2
clone size: NA
V gene: TRBV5-8
J gene: TRBJ2-2
CDR3 DNA: TGTGCCAGCAGCCCCTGGACTAGGGCGAACACCGGGGAGCTGTTTTTT
CDR3 protein: CASSPWTRANTGELFF

D gene: NA
clone size: NA
V gene: TRBV9
J gene: TRBJ1-2
CDR3 DNA: TGTGCCAGCAGCGTCGGCAGGGTTGGTGGCTACACCTTC
CDR3 protein: CASSVGRVGGYTF

D gene: NA
clone size: NA
V gene: TRBV9
J gene: TRBJ2-7
CDR3 DNA: TGTGCCAGCAGCCCTGCGGCGTTCGCCTACGAGCAGTACTTC
CDR3 protein: CASSPAAFAYEQYF

D gene: NA
clone size: NA
V gene: TRBV7-2
J gene: TRBJ2-5
CDR3 DNA: TGTGCCAGCAGCTTAGTGAGAGGGGAGACCCAGTACTTC
CDR3 protein: CASSLVRGETQYF

D gene: NA
clone size: NA
V gene: TRBV5-6
J gene: TRBJ1-2
CDR3 DNA: TGTGCCAGCAGCTTGGTGGAGCAGGAAACTAACTATGGCTACACCTTC
CDR3 protein: CASSLVEQETNYGYTF

D gene: NA
clone size: NA
V gene: TRBV6-5
J gene: TRBJ1-5
CDR3 DNA: TGTGCCAGCAGCCTCCGGGACGGGAGCAATCAGCCCCAGCATTTT
CDR3 protein: CASSLRDGSNQPQHF

D gene: TRBD1
clone size: once
V gene: TRBV6-2/TRBV6-3
J gene: TRBJ2-3
CDR3 DNA: TGTGCCAGCAGTTCGCGGTCAGTCGAGGGACAGGGGCCTAAGGATACGCAGTATTTT
CDR3 protein: CASSSRSVEGQGPKDTQYF

D gene: TRBD2
clone size: once
V gene: TRBV7-9
J gene: TRBJ2-1
CDR3 DNA: TGTGCCAGCAGCCCCCCCGGGGGGGCTTACAATGAGCAGTTCTTC
CDR3 protein: CASSPPGGAYNEQFF

D gene: TRBD1
clone size: NA
V gene: TRBV30
J gene: TRBJ1-2
CDR3 DNA: TGTGCCTGGAGTCCCCGAAGGACAGGGCCAGGGGGCTACACCTTC
CDR3 protein: CAWSPRRTGPGGYTF

D gene: NA
clone size: NA
V gene: TRBV11-2
J gene: TRBJ1-3
CDR3 DNA: TGTGCCAGCAGCTTGCGAGGGCTCCGTGGAAACACCATATATTTT
CDR3 protein: CASSLRGLRGNTIYF

D gene: TRBD2
clone size: NA
V gene: TRBV27
J gene: TRBJ2-1
CDR3 DNA: TGTGCCAGTGGGACTAGCGGGGTCAATGAGCAGTTCTTC
CDR3 protein: CASGTSGVNEQFF

D gene: NA
clone size: NA
V gene: TRBV28
J gene: TRBJ1-1
CDR3 DNA: TGTGCCAGCAGTTACCCATCGGCGGGGAACACTGAAGCTTTCTTT
CDR3 protein: CASSYPSAGNTEAFF

D gene: NA
clone size: NA
V gene: TRBV11-2
J gene: TRBJ1-5
CDR3 DNA: TGTGCCAGCAGCAAACAGGGAACGGGTCAGCCCCAGCATTTT
CDR3 protein: CASSKQGTGQPQHF

D gene: NA
clone size: NA
V gene: TRBV2
J gene: TRBJ2-5
CDR3 DNA: TGTGCCAGCAGTCCCGGCGCAGAGACCCAGTACTTC
CDR3 protein: CASSPGAETQYF

D gene: NA
clone size: NA
V gene: TRBV6-6
J gene: TRBJ2-1
CDR3 DNA: TGTGCCAGCAGTTATCTGAAAGGGGTCTCCTACAATGAGCAGTTCTTC
CDR3 protein: CASSYLKGVSYNEQFF

D gene: NA
clone size: NA
V gene: TRBV1
J gene: TRBJ2-2
CDR3 DNA: TGCACCAGCAGCCAAGGGGAAGGGGACGGGGAGCTGTTTTTT
CDR3 protein: CTSSQGEGDGELFF

D gene: TRBD2
clone size: NA
V gene: TRBV7-9
J gene: TRBJ2-2
CDR3 DNA: TGTGCCAGCAGCACGACTAGCGGGGAGTCCACCGGGGAGCTGTTTTTT
CDR3 protein: CASSTTSGESTGELFF

D gene: NA
clone size: NA
V gene: TRBV9
J gene: TRBJ2-5
CDR3 DNA: TGTGCCAGCAGCGTAGCTCCAGGGTGGTATCAAGAGACCCAGTACTTC
CDR3 protein: CASSVAPGWYQETQYF

D gene: NA
clone size: NA
V gene: TRBV5-6
J gene: TRBJ2-5
CDR3 DNA: TGTGCCAGCAGCTTGAACCGGGTTGAGACCCAGTACTTC
CDR3 protein: CASSLNRVETQYF

D gene: NA
clone size: NA
V gene: TRBV19
J gene: TRBJ1-5
CDR3 DNA: TGTGCCAGTAGTTCAGGAAATCAGCCCCAGCATTTT
CDR3 protein: CASSSGNQPQHF

D gene: NA
clone size: few
V gene: TRBV2
J gene: TRBJ1-1
CDR3 DNA: TGTGCAATAACCGGGACAAACGAAGCTTTCTTT
CDR3 protein: CAITGTNEAFF

D gene: TRBD2
clone size: NA
V gene: TRBV7-9
J gene: TRBJ2-3
CDR3 DNA: TGTGCCAGCAGCATGGGACTAGCGGGGGGCACAGATACGCAGTATTTT
CDR3 protein: CASSMGLAGGTDTQYF

D gene: TRBD1
clone size: NA
V gene: TRBV10-3
J gene: TRBJ1-6
CDR3 DNA: TGTGCCATCAGTGTGGGGGCAGGGGGGATATCGAGCTCCTATAATTCACCCCTCCACTTT
CDR3 protein: CAISVGAGGISSSYNSPLHF

D gene: TRBD1
clone size: NA
V gene: TRBV10-2
J gene: TRBJ1-3
CDR3 DNA: TGCGCCAGCAGATGGACAGGAATCGGCTCTGGAAACACCATATATTTT
CDR3 protein: CASRWTGIGSGNTIYF

D gene: TRBD2
clone size: few
V gene: TRBV4-3
J gene: TRBJ2-1
CDR3 DNA: TGCGCCAGCAGGCCCCCCCTAGCGGGGGAGTACAATGAGCAGTTCTTC
CDR3 protein: CASRPPLAGEYNEQFF

D gene: NA
clone size: NA
V gene: TRBV5-4
J gene: TRBJ2-2
CDR3 DNA: TGTGCCAGCAGCTCGAACACCGGGGAGCTGTTTTTT
CDR3 protein: CASSSNTGELFF

D gene: NA
clone size: NA
V gene: TRBV5-6
J gene: TRBJ2-2
CDR3 DNA: TGTGCCAGCAGCTTTGTCACTCGAACGCGCGGGGAGCTGTTTTTT
CDR3 protein: CASSFVTRTRGELFF

D gene: NA
clone size: NA
V gene: TRBV15
J gene: TRBJ1-4
CDR3 DNA: TGTGCCACCAGCAGCAGAACAGGGTTAGGAGAAAAACTGTTTTTT
CDR3 protein: CATSSRTGLGEKLFF

D gene: NA
clone size: NA
V gene: TRBV6-6
J gene: TRBJ1-5
CDR3 DNA: TGTGCCAGCAGTTACTCCTCGGGGGGGCCCCAGCATTTT
CDR3 protein: CASSYSSGGPQHF

D gene: NA
clone size: once
V gene: TRBV25-1
J gene: TRBJ1-1
CDR3 DNA: TGTGCCAGCAACAGGGTTGGGACTGAAGCTTTCTTT
CDR3 protein: CASNRVGTEAFF

D gene: NA
clone size: NA
V gene: TRBV23-1
J gene: TRBJ1-5
CDR3 DNA: TGCGCCAGCAGTCAAAAACTTATGACAGTAGTTTATCAGCCCCAGCATTTT
CDR3 protein: CASSQKLMTVVYQPQHF

D gene: NA
clone size: NA
V gene: TRBV11-2
J gene: TRBJ1-6
CDR3 DNA: TGTGCCAGCAGCTTAGATGGGTGGGGAAGCGATTCACCCCTCCACTTT
CDR3 protein: CASSLDGWGSDSPLHF

D gene: TRBD2
clone size: NA
V gene: TRBV19
J gene: TRBJ2-2
CDR3 DNA: TGTGCCAGTAGGACTAGCGCGAACACCGGGGAGCTGTTTTTT
CDR3 protein: CASRTSANTGELFF

D gene: NA
clone size: NA
V gene: TRBV5-1
J gene: TRBJ1-1
CDR3 DNA: TGCGCCAGCAGCTTGGGCGAATCGAACACTGAAGCTTTCTTT
CDR3 protein: CASSLGESNTEAFF

D gene: TRBD2
clone size: NA
V gene: TRBV7-9
J gene: TRBJ2-5
CDR3 DNA: TGTGCCAGCAGCTTAGCCGGCGCTAGCGGTCCCAGGGAGACCCAGTACTTC
CDR3 protein: CASSLAGASGPRETQYF

D gene: NA
clone size: NA
V gene: TRBV5-8
J gene: TRBJ1-3
CDR3 DNA: TGTGCCAGCAGCGCGGGACAAACCCTTCTGGACAACACCATATATTTT
CDR3 protein: CASSAGQTLLDNTIYF

D gene: NA
clone size: NA
V gene: TRBV10-3
J gene: TRBJ2-7
CDR3 DNA: TGTGCCATCAGTGAGTCGTCCTACGAGCAGTACTTC
CDR3 protein: CAISESSYEQYF

D gene: NA
clone size: NA
V gene: TRBV18
J gene: TRBJ1-2
CDR3 DNA: TGTGCCAGCTCACCACTCCCGGGAACAAAATCCAACTATGGCTACACCTTC
CDR3 protein: CASSPLPGTKSNYGYTF

D gene: NA
clone size: NA
V gene: TRBV28
J gene: TRBJ2-7
CDR3 DNA: TGTGCCAGCAGCAAACAGCGCACTCCCGGGACGGTGTACTTC
CDR3 protein: CASSKQRTPGTVYF

D gene: NA
clone size: NA
V gene: TRBV30
J gene: TRBJ1-1
CDR3 DNA: TGTGCCTGGAGTGTATATCGGGGAGGAAACACTGAAGCTTTCTTT
CDR3 protein: CAWSVYRGGNTEAFF

D gene: NA
clone size: NA
V gene: TRBV10-3
J gene: TRBJ1-5
CDR3 DNA: TGTGCCACCAAGGCTCTCGGGGGCAATCAGCCCCAGCATTTT
CDR3 protein: CATKALGGNQPQHF

D gene: NA
clone size: NA
V gene: TRBV30
J gene: TRBJ2-7
CDR3 DNA: TGTGCCTGGAGTTATAACGCCGGTAAGCACGAGCAGTACTTC
CDR3 protein: CAWSYNAGKHEQYF